These 3 T cell receptor beta chains were all obtained from the same sample, sequenced in a study of T cell responses to AZD1222 COVID-19 vaccine. The assay was immunoSEQ multiplex PCR, and TCRdb's table has in-frame clones only and misses some. The table includes approximately 75,000 clones, 90% detected once. This specimen was peripheral blood, taken 28 days after the second AZD1222 dose. These receptors originate from an adult who received the AZD1222 COVID-19 vaccine.

The CDR3 sequence is CATSPGTQGYEQYF. DNA for the CDR3: TGTGCCACCAGCCCCGGGACCCAGGGCTACGAGCAGTACTTC. V and J are TRBV15 and TRBJ2-7; perhaps D is TRBD1 or TRBD2 (5 bases each). Germline V gives CDR1 LNHNV, CDR2 YYDKDF (reference sequence). The V end was cut by 5 bases, the J end by 3 bases, with 14 bases between. This CDR3 region has 14 residues.

V is TRBV10-3 and J is TRBJ2-3; the D gene is possibly TRBD2 (6 bases). The germline CDR1 and CDR2 sequences are ENHRY and SYGVKD. The CDR3 is made up of 13 amino acids. Trimming left V 10 bases short and J 0 bases short, with 11 bases between. CDR3 loop: CATKAGSTDTQYF. The CDR3 DNA reads TGTGCCACTAAGGCGGGGAGCACAGATACGCAGTATTTT.

The CDR3 sequence is CASSPRTDSNQPQHF. The CDR3 nucleotides read TGCGCCAGCAGCCCCCGGACAGACAGCAATCAGCCCCAGCATTTT. V is TRBV4-1 and J is TRBJ1-5, with TRBD1 as a possible D gene (6 bases). The CDR3 contains 15 residues. V gave up 4 bases and J gave up 1 base, with 11 bases separating them. CDR1 is MGHRA, CDR2 YSYEKL, per germline.